These 18 T cell receptor beta chains were sequenced from one sample in a study of Graves' ophthalmopathy and Graves' hyperthyroidism (dated 2018 in TCRdb). For sequencing, an Illumina HiSeq 2000 was employed. For repertoire sequencing, TCR beta CDR3 regions were amplified from RNA transcripts. The first round of RT-PCR was done with HTBI primers and the Qiagen OneStep RT-PCR kit, and was followed by a second round of multiplex PCR, then size selection and purification. The public reads were run again by TCRdb, first through fastp at Q25 and then through MiXCR, and only productive beta chains were kept. CDR3 protein duplicates are merged, each entry listing the most common genes and DNA. The sample table records 200,000 to 250,000 distinct CDR3 sequences; 20% to 25% of these occur just once. Roughly 44% of the sample lies in the top ten. The specimen sequenced was peripheral blood. The source is a woman between 50 and 59 years old with Graves' ophthalmopathy. Donor details come from another sample of the same person, matched by shared clones.

The table lists this clonotype with many counts. This chain links TRBV2 with TRBJ2-3; 10 bases match TRBD1. CDR3 size: 12 residues. Germline-derived CDR1 and CDR2 are SNHLY and FYNNEI. J gave up 8 bases and V 8 bases, and 4 bases lay outside the gene matches. The CDR3 sequence is CASWTGGGTQYF. The CDR3 nucleotides read TGTGCCAGCTGGACAGGGGGAGGTACGCAGTATTTT.

This clonotype was picked up one time. This chain connects TRBV12-3 or TRBV12-4 to TRBJ1-6; D is uncertain. The length of the CDR3 is 14 residues. The V end lost 3 bases, the J end lost 8 bases, and 11 bases lay between the germline ends. CDR3 residues: CASSFGGGDSPLHF. The CDR3 DNA is TGTGCCAGCAGTTTTGGTGGAGGCGATTCACCCCTCCACTTT.

This clonotype has at least ten counts. J is TRBJ2-7 and V is TRBV6-1; a possible D gene is TRBD1 (5 bases). V lost 2 bases and J lost 11, with 10 bases in between. This CDR3 is 11 amino acids long. Germline values: CDR1 MNHNS, CDR2 SASEGT. CDR3: CASSESTAKYF. DNA of the CDR3: TGTGCCAGCAGTGAATCGACAGCCAAGTACTTC.

This clonotype was recorded many times. The V and J genes are TRBV29-1 and TRBJ2-7; the D gene is possibly TRBD1 (6 bases). Looked up from germline, CDR1 is SQVTM and CDR2 is ANQGSEA. The ends were cut back, 0 bases at V and 1 base at J, with 7 bases in the middle. This CDR3 has 13 amino acids. The CDR3 region has the DNA TGCAGCGTTGAAGAGGACAGTTCCTACGAGCAGTACTTC. Protein: CSVEEDSSYEQYF.

This clonotype was seen ten or more times. The rearrangement uses TRBV7-2 and TRBJ1-1; tentative D call: TRBD1 (5 bases). The V gene's germline CDR1 is SGHTA and CDR2 FQGNSA. Trimming removed 5 bases from V and 4 bases from J, with 11 bases in between. There are 13 residues in the CDR3. In DNA form, the CDR3 reads TGTGCCAGCAGCGCTAAGGGGAGCACTGAAGCTTTCTTT. Amino acid sequence: CASSAKGSTEAFF.

This clonotype has more than one count but fewer than ten. The chain joins TRBV12-3 or TRBV12-4 to TRBJ1-1; unclear D gene. The CDR3 runs to 13 residues. V dropped 6 bases and J dropped 1 base, with 9 bases sitting between them. The CDR3 here is CASSIGRNTEAFF. In DNA, the CDR3 is TGTGCCAGCAGCATCGGACGGAACACTGAAGCTTTCTTT.

This clonotype was seen at least ten times. This rearrangement joins TRBV10-2 to TRBJ2-5; D assignment may be TRBD1 or TRBD2 (5 bases each). With 5 bases removed from V and 9 bases from J, the gap between germline ends came to 19 bases. Per the germline V gene, CDR1 is WSHSY and CDR2 is SAAADI. The CDR3 spans 14 residues. CDR3 nucleotide sequence: TGCGCCAGCAGTCGGGGCCAGGGTCCCTCGGCCCAGTACTTC. Protein: CASSRGQGPSAQYF.

To note about this clonotype: At one boundary the junction diverges from the germline segment, which might be a read error. The V call is TRBV7-3, the J call TRBJ1-1; D remains unclear. The CDR3 is 11 residues long. CDR1 is SGHTA and CDR2 is FQGTGA in the germline V gene. The CDR3 loop is CASSVPERNAF. CDR3 sequence (DNA): TGTGCCAGCAGCGTCCCGGAACGAAACGCGTTT.

A few counts support this clonotype. The chain couples TRBV30 to TRBJ2-4; 10 nucleotides agree with TRBD2. CDR1 is GTSNPN and CDR2 is SVGIG in the germline V gene (reference sequence). CDR3 length: 13 amino acids. Trimming cost V 5 bases and J 15 bases; bases outside gene matches: 13. The CDR3 DNA is TGTGCCTGGGGAGAAACTAGCGGGGCCTCGAGGTACTTC. Amino acid sequence: CAWGETSGASRYF.

Ten or more counts support this clonotype. The chain recombines TRBV7-8 with TRBJ2-3; D ambiguous. There are 11 residues in the CDR3. Germline CDR1 is SGHVS and CDR2 is FQNEAQ. Deletions cut 4 bases from V and 10 bases from J, with 9 bases between. CDR3 amino acids: CASSSSTPQYF. CDR3 DNA: TGTGCCAGCAGCTCTTCAACCCCGCAGTATTTT.

The CDR3 protein is CASSLSGEGREQYF. The CDR3 coding sequence is TGTGCCAGCAGTTTGTCAGGGGAGGGCCGCGAGCAGTACTTC. The chain couples TRBV28 to TRBJ2-7, with D perhaps TRBD2 (7 bases). The CDR3 is 14 amino acids. Trimming cost V 3 bases and J 6 bases, with 15 bases left between them. CDR1 and CDR2 from the germline V gene are MDHEN and SYDVKM.

In its sample, this clonotype was seen many times. This chain uses TRBV19 with TRBJ1-1; D unresolved. Trimming left V 10 bases short and J 1 base short, with 13 bases between. Germline loops: CDR1 LNHDA, CDR2 SQIVND (reference sequence). The CDR3 is 13 residues long. The CDR3 sequence is CATMRHGNTEAFF. In DNA, the CDR3 is TGTGCCACCATGCGACACGGGAACACTGAAGCTTTCTTT.

This clonotype has at least ten counts. CDR3 sequence: CASSEAGGAIYGYTF. The CDR3 DNA follows: TGTGCCAGCAGTGAAGCAGGGGGGGCAATCTATGGCTACACCTTC. The chain employs TRBV6-1 and TRBJ1-2, with D possibly TRBD1 on 6 matching bases. Germline V lookup: CDR1 MNHNS, CDR2 SASEGT. This CDR3 is built from 15 residues. V gave up 0 bases and J gave up 4 bases, with 12 bases separating them.

The gene calls are TRBV6-5 and TRBJ2-7; no reliable D call. V was clipped by 0 bases and J by 6 bases, with 12 bases between them. The germline CDR1 and CDR2 sequences are MNHEY and SVGAGI. The CDR3 sequence is 14 residues long. The CDR3 reads CASSYSRLRTEQYF. The CDR3 DNA is TGTGCCAGCAGTTACTCGAGGCTCCGGACCGAGCAGTACTTC.

This clonotype was counted only a few times. This could be a read error, since a much larger clone is one nucleotide away. The conserved phenylalanine or tryptophan is not found at the CDR3 terminus, so this likely reflects a read error. The rearrangement joins TRBV5-1 to TRBJ2-2; D gene unclear. CDR1 is SGHRS, CDR2 YFSETQ, per germline. The CDR3 totals 13 residues. V lost 0 bases and J 5 bases, leaving 5 bases between the germline ends. The CDR3 reads CASSLGVTGELFL. In nucleotides, the CDR3 is TGCGCCAGCAGCTTGGGGGTTACCGGGGAGCTGTTTCTT.

In this sample, this clonotype turned up a few times. The chain has TRBV6-1 and TRBJ1-1; D call uncertain. The CDR3 consists of 13 residues. Germline V gives CDR1 MNHNS, CDR2 SASEGT. V was cut by 5 bases and J by 2 bases, with 9 bases left in between. CDR3 in DNA: TGTGCCAGCAGTACAGTGCCCAACACTGAAGCTTTCTTT. It is translated as CASSTVPNTEAFF.

This clonotype was counted at least ten times. The V and J genes are TRBV24-1 and TRBJ2-7; 8 nucleotides match TRBD2. The CDR3 runs 13 residues. The germline V gene has CDR1 KGHDR and CDR2 SFDVKD. V shed 7 bases, J shed 3 bases, and the junction held 4 bases outside the gene matches. The CDR3 nucleotides read TGTGCCACCAGGCAGAGCGGGAGCTACGAGCAGTACTTC. Its protein product is CATRQSGSYEQYF.

The chain carries TRBV11-2 and TRBJ1-1; D is possibly TRBD1 (6 bases). The CDR3 has 14 amino acids. V was trimmed by 1 base and J by 4 bases, leaving 10 bases between them. Germline loops: CDR1 SGHAT, CDR2 FQNNGV. The CDR3 nucleotides are TGTGCCAGCAGCTTAGTACAGGGCGGCACTGAAGCTTTCTTT. This encodes CASSLVQGGTEAFF.